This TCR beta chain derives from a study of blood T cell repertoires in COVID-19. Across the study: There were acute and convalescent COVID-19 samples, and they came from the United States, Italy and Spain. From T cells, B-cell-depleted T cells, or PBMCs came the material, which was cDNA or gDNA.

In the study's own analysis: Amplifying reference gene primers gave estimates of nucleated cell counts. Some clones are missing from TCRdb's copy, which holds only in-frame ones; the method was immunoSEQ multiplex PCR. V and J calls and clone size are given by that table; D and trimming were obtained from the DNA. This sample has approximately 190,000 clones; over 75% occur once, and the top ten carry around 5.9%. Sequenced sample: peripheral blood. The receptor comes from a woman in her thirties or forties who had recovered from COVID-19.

Here the CDR3 reads CASSSQASYNEQFF. The CDR3 nucleotides are TGTGCCAGCAGCTCTCAGGCATCCTACAATGAGCAGTTCTTC. V is TRBV7-9 and J is TRBJ2-1, with unresolved D. Deletions cut 4 bases from V and 1 base from J, with 8 bases between. The CDR3 has 14 residues. Germline V gives CDR1 SEHNR, CDR2 FQNEAQ (reference sequence).